The count of the clone carrying this TCR beta chain is one. This record belongs to a study of T cell changes during pregnancy in multiple sclerosis. Trimming pared 7 bases from V and 3 bases from J, leaving 21 bases between. CDR1 and CDR2 from the germline V gene are MNHEY and SMNVEV (reference sequence). This CDR3 has 17 residues. Only in-frame clones appear in the TCRdb table, and some are missing; sequencing was by immunoSEQ multiplex PCR. The repertoire holds some 21,000 clones, with about 88% as singletons. Here the sequenced sample was CD8+ T cells from peripheral blood mononuclear cells, taken in the second trimester of pregnancy. The chain employs TRBV27 and TRBJ1-4, with no clear D. The sequence derives from a female donor in good health, enrolled as a control in a pregnancy study. As DNA, the CDR3 is TGTGCCAGCACAACCACATACTCCGGTCAGGCTAATGAAAAACTGTTTTTT. This sequence encodes CASTTTYSGQANEKLFF.